Presented here are 9 T cell receptor beta chains from one specimen sequenced in a study of blood T cell repertoires in COVID-19. Some clones are missing from TCRdb's copy, which holds only in-frame ones; the method was immunoSEQ multiplex PCR. The sample contains 85,000 to 95,000 clones, about nine tenths of which appear only once. The specimen was peripheral blood. Every receptor here comes from a man between 60 and 75 years old with COVID-19, enrolled during active disease.

J is TRBJ2-7 and V is TRBV5-4, with 14 positions matching TRBD2. CDR3 length: 15 amino acids. Trimming at V came to 4 bases and at J to 4 bases, leaving 4 bases not matched to a gene. Germline V gene sequence: CDR1 SGHNT, CDR2 YYREEE (reference sequence). CDR3 region: CASSLGLAGEYEQYF. The DNA for the CDR3 is TGTGCCAGCAGCCTGGGACTAGCGGGAGAGTACGAGCAGTACTTC.

This clone was counted only a few times. J is TRBJ2-6 and V is TRBV28; maybe TRBD1 (7 bases). The CDR3 spans 19 residues. Looked up from germline, CDR1 is MDHEN and CDR2 is SYDVKM. V dropped 4 bases and J dropped 2 bases, with 21 bases sitting between them. The CDR3 DNA sequence: TGTGCCAGCAGTTGGGCCGGAGGACAGGAGGGAGCTGGGGCCAACGTCCTGACTTTC. Its protein product is CASSWAGGQEGAGANVLTF.

Concerning this clone: The same CDR3 arises from other DNA sequences in this sample as well. The chain joins TRBV5-5 to TRBJ1-5; D unclear. This CDR3 has 12 residues. The V gene lost 1 base and the J gene lost 5 bases, with 4 bases spanning the gap. The germline gives CDR1 SGHKS, CDR2 YYEKEE (reference sequence). The CDR3 here is CASSLPDQPQHF. CDR3 bases: TGTGCCAGCAGCTTGCCGGATCAGCCCCAGCATTTT.

The chain is built from TRBV4-1 and TRBJ1-1; D perhaps matches TRBD1 (6 bases). Trimming shortened V by 4 bases and J by 4 bases, and 19 bases separated the two germline ends. CDR1 is MGHRA and CDR2 is YSYEKL in the germline V gene. The CDR3 has 16 amino acids. The CDR3 DNA reads as TGCGCCAGCAGCCCCCGGGACATAGAACGGGGCACTGAAGCTTTCTTT. Translating gives CASSPRDIERGTEAFF.

The chain employs TRBV28 and TRBJ1-2; 9 bases line up with TRBD1. Trimming cost V 5 bases and J 8 bases; bases outside gene matches: 6. Looked up from germline, CDR1 is MDHEN and CDR2 is SYDVKM. CDR3 size: 13 residues. The CDR3 DNA reads TGTGCCAGCAGTCTCGACAGGGGGAGCGGCTACACCTTC. Translating gives CASSLDRGSGYTF.

The rearrangement links TRBV18 to TRBJ1-1; no firm D call. Between the trimmed V and J ends, which lost 1 base and 1 base, there was a span of 10 bases. From germline, CDR1 is KGHSH and CDR2 LQKENI. The CDR3 spans 15 residues. The CDR3 loop is CASSPRVGENTEAFF. The CDR3 nucleotides are TGTGCCAGCTCACCACGAGTGGGAGAGAACACTGAAGCTTTCTTT. Full variable domain (outside the CDR3, taken from reference TRBV18 and TRBJ1-1): NAGVMQNPRHLVRRRGQEARLRCSPMKGHSHVYWYRQLPEEGLKFMVYLQKENIIDESGMPKERFSAEFPKEGPSILRIQQVVRGDSAAYFCASSPRVGENTEAFFGQGTRLTVV.

This clone was observed a few times. The chain uses TRBV7-9 and TRBJ1-1; D might be TRBD1 (5 bases). Germline CDR1 reads SEHNR; CDR2 reads FQNEAQ (reference sequence). The CDR3 is 16 amino acids. V was trimmed by 0 bases and J by 1 base, leaving 12 bases between them. CDR3 DNA: TGTGCCAGCAGCTTAGCGCTCCAGGGATCGAACACTGAAGCTTTCTTT. Its translation is CASSLALQGSNTEAFF.

V gene TRBV11-3 combines with J gene TRBJ1-2, with D hard to call. This CDR3 has 15 amino acids. The germline V and J ends were trimmed by 5 bases and 2 bases, with 15 bases remaining between them. From germline, CDR1 is SGHNT and CDR2 YENEEA. Written as DNA, the CDR3 is TGTGCCAGCAGCCGTACTGAGGCGGGGAACTATGGCTACACCTTC. The encoded protein is CASSRTEAGNYGYTF.

V and J are TRBV19 and TRBJ1-4, with a tentative D call TRBD1 (5 bases). This CDR3 region has 14 residues. The germline V gene has CDR1 LNHDA and CDR2 SQIVND (reference sequence). Trimming took off 7 bases at V and 0 bases at J, with 9 bases between the two ends. CDR3 protein: CASIQTATNEKLFF. The CDR3 DNA is TGTGCCAGTATCCAGACAGCAACTAATGAAAAACTGTTTTTT.